One and the same sample provided the 28 T cell receptor beta chains below, sequenced in a study of T-cell memory formation after mild COVID-19. TCRdb re-called the 5' RACE reads through MiXCR, storing one row per CDR3 protein. This table has nearly 110,000 distinct CDR3 sequences, 17% appearing once. What was sequenced was PBMCs or a T cell subset sorted from them (not recorded which). The receptors originated from an adult woman who had mild COVID-19 (a few samples of this study predate the infection). Cell type and time point are not known.

This chain uses TRBV12-3 or TRBV12-4 with TRBJ2-7; D call uncertain. This CDR3 is built from 15 residues. Trimming shortened V by 6 bases and J by 3 bases, and 18 bases separated the two germline ends. DNA of the CDR3: TGTGCCAGCAGCGCCGAACAGCGCTTCCTCTACGAGCAGTACTTC. Encoded protein: CASSAEQRFLYEQYF.

The chain couples TRBV5-1 to TRBJ2-3; TRBD2 agrees at 13 bases. V was clipped by 5 bases and J by 4 bases; unmatched bases: 10. Germline assignment: CDR1 SGHRS and CDR2 YFSETQ. The CDR3 covers 17 residues. The CDR3 loop reads CASRTSGGTGSPDTQYF. The CDR3, as DNA: TGCGCCAGCAGGACTAGCGGGGGGACGGGGTCCCCAGATACGCAGTATTTT. The full variable domain, in which reference TRBV5-1 and TRBJ2-3 provide the parts outside the CDR3, is KAGVTQTPRYLIKTRGQQVTLSCSPISGHRSVSWYQQTPGQGLQFLFEYFSETQRNKGNFPGRFSGRQFSNSRSEMNVSTLELGDSALYLCASRTSGGTGSPDTQYFGPGTRLTVL.

The chain is built from TRBV6-2 or TRBV6-3 and TRBJ1-5; perhaps TRBD1 as D (5 bases). The germline V gene encodes CDR1 MNHEY and CDR2 SVGEGT. CDR3 length equals 14 residues. V shed 5 bases and J shed 5 bases, with 13 bases lying between them. CDR3 DNA: TGTGCCAGCAGTAAACGGGACGTCGATCAGCCCCAGCATTTT. Protein: CASSKRDVDQPQHF.

This clonotype was seen a few times. The chain couples TRBV19 to TRBJ2-1; 9 positions match TRBD2. The V gene's germline CDR1 is LNHDA and CDR2 SQIVND (reference sequence). Trimming at V came to 0 bases and at J to 6 bases, leaving 3 bases not matched to a gene. This CDR3 spans 15 amino acids. CDR3: CASSIDSGSPNEQFF. The CDR3 DNA follows: TGTGCCAGTAGTATAGATAGCGGGAGTCCCAATGAGCAGTTCTTC.

The chain combines TRBV6-2 or TRBV6-3 with TRBJ2-4; 9 bases match TRBD2. The germline V gene has CDR1 MNHEY and CDR2 SVGEGT. The trim removed 6 bases at V and 7 bases at J, leaving 4 bases unmatched. The length of the CDR3 is 13 residues. CDR3 amino acids: CASREREVNIQYF. The CDR3 region has the DNA TGTGCCAGCAGGGAGCGGGAGGTGAACATTCAGTACTTC.

This clonotype was seen at least ten times. This chain joins TRBV20-1 and TRBJ2-2; D uncertain. Germline loops: CDR1 DFQATT, CDR2 SNEGSKA (reference sequence). The CDR3 sequence is 13 residues long. V was cut by 3 bases and J by 5 bases, with 10 bases left in between. The CDR3, as DNA: TGCAGTGCTAGGGGCAGCTATACCGGGGAGCTGTTTTTT. This translates into CSARGSYTGELFF.

This clonotype was observed a handful of times. The J gene is TRBJ2-7, the V gene TRBV19; 9 nucleotides align to TRBD2. CDR1 is LNHDA, CDR2 SQIVND, per germline (reference sequence). V dropped 5 bases and J dropped 4; count of bases not matched to a gene: 9. The CDR3 consists of 15 residues. Here the CDR3 DNA reads TGTGCCAGTAGTCACCCTCCTAGCGGGACATACGAGCAGTACTTC. Translation: CASSHPPSGTYEQYF.

The chain couples TRBV29-1 to TRBJ1-1; TRBD1 is a possible D gene (6 bases). Trimming removed 2 bases at V and 6 bases at J, with 19 bases between. CDR3 length equals 15 residues. Germline V lookup: CDR1 SQVTM, CDR2 ANQGSEA. CDR3 coding DNA: TGCAGCGTTGAAAATGGAGGGCAGGGGAGTGCTGAAGCTTTCTTT. Translation: CSVENGGQGSAEAFF. Drawing the rest from reference TRBV29-1 and TRBJ1-1, the complete variable domain is SAVISQKPSRDICQRGTSLTIQCQVDSQVTMMFWYRQQPGQSLTLIATANQGSEATYESGFVIDKFPISRPNLTFSTLTVSNMSPEDSSIYLCSVENGGQGSAEAFFGQGTRLTVV.

This clonotype was counted only a few times. The rearrangement uses TRBV7-6 and TRBJ2-1; the match to TRBD1 covers 7 bases. Unmatched junction bases numbered 15, after V lost 7 bases and J lost 0 bases. Germline CDR1 reads SGHVS; CDR2 reads FNYEAQ. This CDR3 contains 18 residues. CDR3 loop: CASTQRPPGQLSYNEQFF. CDR3 coding DNA: TGTGCCAGCACCCAACGACCTCCGGGACAGCTCTCCTACAATGAGCAGTTCTTC.

The chain has TRBV4-1 and TRBJ2-1; D uncertain. Trimming removed 0 bases at V and 9 bases at J, with 9 bases between. The CDR3 length is 13 residues. Looked up from germline, CDR1 is MGHRA and CDR2 is YSYEKL. The CDR3 here is CASSQDPGGEQFF. The CDR3 DNA sequence: TGCGCCAGCAGCCAAGATCCTGGCGGTGAGCAGTTCTTC.

V is TRBV12-3 or TRBV12-4 and J is TRBJ2-1; no clear D gene. V lost 2 bases to trimming and J lost 0 bases, with 8 bases between them. The CDR3 runs to 15 residues. CDR3: CASSLWGSSYNEQFF. CDR3 nucleotide sequence: TGTGCCAGCAGTTTATGGGGAAGCTCCTACAATGAGCAGTTCTTC.

This clonotype has just a few counts. This sequence joins TRBV2 and TRBJ1-1; maybe TRBD1 (5 bases). The CDR3 covers 11 residues. CDR1 and CDR2 from the germline V gene are SNHLY and FYNNEI. V lost 6 bases to trimming and J lost 5 bases, with 7 bases between them. DNA of the CDR3: TGTGCCAGCAGGGGGGGAACTGAAGCTTTCTTT. Translation gives CASRGGTEAFF.

This clonotype was detected a few times. The chain carries TRBV7-6 and TRBJ2-7; D is unclear. Germline CDR1 SGHVS, CDR2 FNYEAQ. There are 15 residues in the CDR3. Trimming pared 0 bases from V and 0 bases from J, leaving 9 bases between. In nucleotides, the CDR3 is TGTGCCAGCAGCTTAGCGTTAGGACCCTCCTACGAGCAGTACTTC. This sequence encodes CASSLALGPSYEQYF.

This clonotype is termed medium-sized. The rearrangement uses TRBV20-1 and TRBJ1-1, with D perhaps TRBD1 (5 bases). Germline CDR1 is DFQATT and CDR2 is SNEGSKA (reference sequence). This CDR3 has 14 amino acids. The germline V and J ends were trimmed by 1 base and 3 bases, with 12 bases remaining between them. The CDR3 bases are TGCAGTGCTAGAGGAGAGGTGGGGGACACTGAAGCTTTCTTT. The encoded protein is CSARGEVGDTEAFF.

This clonotype has just a few counts. The gene calls are TRBV25-1 and TRBJ2-5; TRBD2 matches at 7 bases. This CDR3 region has 16 residues. J was trimmed by 5 bases and V by 6 bases; bases with no gene match: 15. Per the germline V gene, CDR1 is MGHDK and CDR2 is SYGVNS. The CDR3 DNA follows: TGTGCCAGCAGCACCCCGATCCTAGCGGTTCTCGAGACCCAGTACTTC. Translating gives CASSTPILAVLETQYF.

The V gene is TRBV11-2, the J gene TRBJ1-3; 7 bases agree with TRBD1. The CDR3 is made up of 16 amino acids. The germline V gene encodes CDR1 SGHAT and CDR2 FQNNGV. V lost 4 bases, J lost 1 base, and 7 bases stayed unmatched. CDR3 loop: CASSSPRDRSGNTIYF. In DNA form, the CDR3 reads TGTGCCAGCAGCTCGCCCCGGGACAGATCTGGAAACACCATATATTTT.

This clonotype was observed a few times. The J gene is TRBJ2-1, the V gene TRBV18; D uncertain. Trimming cost V 0 bases and J 10 bases, with 10 bases left between them. CDR3 length: 13 residues. Germline V gene sequence: CDR1 KGHSH, CDR2 LQKENI. The CDR3 DNA reads TGTGCCAGCTCACCACCGTCCACACACGAGCAGTTCTTC. Protein product: CASSPPSTHEQFF.

The chain uses TRBV7-9 and TRBJ1-2; D remains ambiguous. CDR3 length: 13 residues. The V end lost 4 bases, the J end lost 6 bases, and 12 bases lay between the germline ends. CDR1 is SEHNR, CDR2 FQNEAQ, per germline (reference sequence). In DNA, the CDR3 is TGTGCCAGCAGCTCTGGACTGTACGATGGCTACACCTTC. It specifies CASSSGLYDGYTF.

This clonotype was seen a few times. The chain links TRBV20-1 to TRBJ2-7; no definite D call. The V end was cut by 3 bases, the J end by 4 bases, with 16 bases between. In germline, CDR1 is DFQATT, CDR2 SNEGSKA (reference sequence). The CDR3 is made up of 14 amino acids. Here the CDR3 DNA reads TGCAGTGCTAGTGTGGGGTGGGCGGTTTACGAGCAGTACTTC. Amino acid sequence: CSASVGWAVYEQYF.

This clonotype was detected only once. V usage is TRBV7-9 and J usage is TRBJ2-1; TRBD2 matches 13 bases. The CDR3 spans 17 residues. CDR1 is SEHNR and CDR2 is FQNEAQ in the germline V gene (reference sequence). V gave up 4 bases and J gave up 5 bases; unmatched junction bases: 8. The CDR3 nucleotides read TGTGCCAGCAGCTCGGGACTAGCGGGGACATCCCACAATGAGCAGTTCTTC. Amino acid sequence: CASSSGLAGTSHNEQFF.

The chain is built from TRBV5-6 and TRBJ2-7; D may be TRBD2 (6 bases). Trimming stripped 3 bases from V and 4 bases from J, with 17 bases between. From germline, CDR1 is SGHDT and CDR2 YYEEEE. The length of the CDR3 is 15 residues. The CDR3 nucleotides read TGTGCCAGCAGCTCCAGACGATCGGGGGTTTACGAGCAGTACTTC. Its protein product is CASSSRRSGVYEQYF.

The table lists this clonotype with a few counts. The rearrangement uses TRBV5-1 and TRBJ2-3, with 7 bases lining up with TRBD2. There are 16 residues in the CDR3. The germline CDR1 and CDR2 sequences are SGHRS and YFSETQ. V lost 1 base and J lost 2; bases outside the gene matches: 7. The CDR3 region has the DNA TGCGCCAGCAGCTTGCGCTTCGCGGGGGACACAGATACGCAGTATTTT. This sequence encodes CASSLRFAGDTDTQYF.

This chain connects TRBV29-1 to TRBJ1-2; D remains unclear. The germline V gene has CDR1 SQVTM and CDR2 ANQGSEA. The CDR3 runs to 13 residues. Trimming removed 3 bases at V and 8 bases at J, with 16 bases between. CDR3 loop: CSVDTMSFGGYTF. The CDR3 nucleotides are TGCAGCGTTGATACCATGAGTTTTGGGGGCTACACCTTC.

This clonotype was detected only a few times. The CDR3 DNA reads TGTGCCAGCAGCTTAGCCACTAATGAGCAGTTCTTC. Protein sequence: CASSLATNEQFF. The chain is built from TRBV11-2 and TRBJ2-1; D gene ambiguous. Germline loops: CDR1 SGHAT, CDR2 FQNNGV. CDR3 length: 12 amino acids. V gave up 1 base and J gave up 7 bases, with 5 bases separating them.

Relative to its sample, this clonotype is medium-sized. The chain combines TRBV29-1 with TRBJ2-1; D is unresolved. Trimming left V 2 bases short and J 5 bases short, with 4 bases between. CDR1 SQVTM and CDR2 ANQGSEA come from the germline V gene. This CDR3 has 11 amino acids. The CDR3 DNA sequence: TGCAGCGTTGAACGAAACAATGAGCAGTTCTTC. It codes for CSVERNNEQFF.

V usage is TRBV27 and J usage is TRBJ2-3; TRBD2 agrees at 8 bases. CDR1 MNHEY and CDR2 SMNVEV come from the germline V gene (reference sequence). CDR3 length: 16 amino acids. Germline trimming cut 5 bases from V and 2 bases from J; bases unmatched to any gene: 9. CDR3 residues: CASSQAREGPTDTQYF. The CDR3, as DNA: TGTGCCAGCAGTCAAGCACGGGAGGGTCCCACAGATACGCAGTATTTT.

This clonotype has just a few counts. J is TRBJ1-1 and V is TRBV7-9, with 10 bases identical to TRBD1. This CDR3 contains 17 residues. Trimming took 4 bases from V and 0 from J; bases not matched to a gene: 8. Germline CDR1 and CDR2: SEHNR and FQNEAQ (reference sequence). This CDR3 is CASSSDGTGEMNTEAFF. In DNA form, the CDR3 reads TGTGCCAGCAGCTCAGACGGGACAGGGGAAATGAACACTGAAGCTTTCTTT.

The J gene is TRBJ2-7, the V gene TRBV20-1; 7 nucleotides align to TRBD2. This CDR3 region has 18 residues. From germline, CDR1 is DFQATT and CDR2 SNEGSKA (reference sequence). The junction had 17 bases not matched to a gene; V was cut back by 0 bases and J by 3 bases. The CDR3 spells CSARDVAAIAGQDYEQYF. In DNA, the CDR3 is TGCAGTGCTAGAGACGTTGCGGCGATAGCGGGCCAAGACTACGAGCAGTACTTC.